This is a list of T cell receptor beta chains from one sample in a study of T-cell reconstitution after alpha-beta-depleted transplantation in children. TCRdb reprocessed the PCR reads with MiXCR, giving one entry per CDR3 protein. The sample consists of around 600,000 distinct CDR3 sequences, approximately 17% of them appearing once. The sequencing here drew on PBMCs from the stem cell graft donor, taken from the stem cell graft. These receptors were taken from a human donor who donated a stem cell graft to a child with acute myeloid leukemia. CDR3s include the opening cysteine and the closing phenylalanine or tryptophan. The D gene is left open where the match is weak. The size of a clone is reported for some rows only, either as once, few or many, or as a class for expanded clones.

abundance	v_gene	j_gene	d_gene	CDR3aa	CDR3nt
few	TRBV7-9	TRBJ2-1	NA	CASSLASTVPPVF	TGTGCCAGCAGCTTAGCGAGCACTGTCCCCCCAGTCTTC
many	TRBV7-2	TRBJ1-1	NA	CASSPRGYTEAFF	TGTGCCAGCAGTCCCCGCGGATACACTGAAGCTTTCTTT
many	TRBV29-1	TRBJ2-5	NA	CSVEVGETQYF	TGCAGCGTTGAAGTGGGGGAGACCCAGTACTTC
NA	TRBV25-1	TRBJ2-4	TRBD1	CASSGSGTGNYVAKNIQYF	TGTGCCAGCAGTGGATCCGGGACAGGAAATTATGTAGCCAAAAACATTCAGTACTTC
few	TRBV4-2	TRBJ2-3	NA	CASSQEGGLPSDTQYF	TGTGCCAGCAGCCAAGAAGGGGGACTGCCGTCCGATACGCAGTATTTT
NA	TRBV9	TRBJ2-5	TRBD2	CASSVGGAGGFQETQYF	TGTGCCAGCAGCGTAGGAGGAGCGGGGGGTTTCCAAGAGACCCAGTACTTC
NA	TRBV30	TRBJ1-5	NA	CAWRGSSNQPQHF	TGTGCCTGGAGAGGGAGTAGCAATCAGCCCCAGCATTTT
many	TRBV6-6	TRBJ1-5	TRBD1	CASSLQGTQPQHF	TGTGCCAGCAGTCTACAGGGGACTCAGCCCCAGCATTTT
few	TRBV5-5	TRBJ2-7	NA	CASSPRTQTPYEQYF	TGTGCCAGCAGCCCCCGGACGCAAACCCCCTACGAGCAGTACTTC
many	TRBV20-1	TRBJ1-6	TRBD1	CSAASGTANSPLHF	TGCAGTGCTGCGAGCGGGACAGCAAATTCACCCCTCCACTTT
many	TRBV15	TRBJ1-2	NA	CATQQGRGYTF	TGTGCCACCCAACAGGGACGGGGCTACACCTTC
NA	TRBV7-9	TRBJ2-5	TRBD2	CASSLAVGLARDGTQYF	TGTGCCAGCAGCTTAGCGGTGGGACTAGCCCGGGATGGGACCCAGTACTTC
many	TRBV20-1	TRBJ1-6	NA	CSARDQMDGMNSPLHF	TGCAGTGCTAGAGATCAGATGGACGGAATGAATTCACCCCTCCACTTT
many	TRBV6-5	TRBJ2-2	TRBD1	CASSYFDPGQGGELFF	TGTGCCAGCAGTTACTTCGACCCGGGACAGGGCGGGGAGCTGTTTTTT
NA	TRBV18	TRBJ2-6	NA	CASSPGIRTAGANVLTF	TGTGCCAGCTCACCGGGCATCAGGACAGCTGGGGCCAACGTCCTGACTTTC
many	TRBV6-5	TRBJ1-2	TRBD1	CASSYSGTGDYGYTF	TGTGCCAGCAGTTACTCCGGGACAGGGGACTATGGCTACACCTTC
many	TRBV6-5	TRBJ2-1	NA	CASSSPLGEQFF	TGTGCCAGCAGTTCCCCCCTTGGGGAGCAGTTCTTC
many	TRBV29-1	TRBJ2-7	TRBD1	CSIGQGRYEQYF	TGCAGCATTGGACAGGGGCGTTACGAGCAGTACTTC
many	TRBV6-2/TRBV6-3	TRBJ2-1	TRBD1	CASRVTGADEQFF	TGTGCCAGCAGAGTGACAGGGGCGGATGAGCAGTTCTTC
many	TRBV7-9	TRBJ2-5	NA	CASSLGGGPGRETQYF	TGTGCCAGCAGCTTAGGCGGGGGCCCGGGTCGAGAGACCCAGTACTTC
NA	TRBV5-1	TRBJ2-3	NA	CASSLGFSSTDTQYF	TGCGCCAGCAGCTTGGGTTTTTCTAGCACAGATACGCAGTATTTT
NA	TRBV6-1	TRBJ1-1	NA	CASSEARATEAFF	TGTGCCAGCAGTGAAGCCAGGGCCACTGAAGCTTTCTTT
many	TRBV20-1	TRBJ2-3	NA	CSARGLIGDTQYF	TGCAGTGCTAGAGGGTTAATAGGGGATACGCAGTATTTT
many	TRBV12-3/TRBV12-4	TRBJ1-5	TRBD1	CASSSPRGQSNQPQHF	TGTGCCAGCAGTTCCCCGAGGGGGCAGAGCAATCAGCCCCAGCATTTT
many	TRBV20-1	TRBJ1-4	NA	CSARDFPAGNEKLFF	TGCAGTGCTAGAGATTTTCCGGCAGGGAACGAAAAACTGTTTTTT
NA	TRBV6-1	TRBJ1-2	NA	CASSEAMGGGPYGYTF	TGTGCCAGCAGTGAAGCGATGGGCGGAGGACCCTATGGCTACACCTTC
many	TRBV20-1	TRBJ2-3	TRBD2	CSAREGAGGRDTQYF	TGCAGTGCTAGAGAGGGGGCGGGGGGCCGAGATACGCAGTATTTT
few	TRBV5-1	TRBJ2-2	TRBD2	CASSFASGGAGELFF	TGCGCCAGCAGCTTCGCTAGCGGGGGAGCCGGGGAGCTGTTTTTT
many	TRBV29-1	TRBJ2-2	NA	CSVTSRLGELFF	TGCAGCGTCACCTCCAGACTAGGGGAGCTGTTTTTT